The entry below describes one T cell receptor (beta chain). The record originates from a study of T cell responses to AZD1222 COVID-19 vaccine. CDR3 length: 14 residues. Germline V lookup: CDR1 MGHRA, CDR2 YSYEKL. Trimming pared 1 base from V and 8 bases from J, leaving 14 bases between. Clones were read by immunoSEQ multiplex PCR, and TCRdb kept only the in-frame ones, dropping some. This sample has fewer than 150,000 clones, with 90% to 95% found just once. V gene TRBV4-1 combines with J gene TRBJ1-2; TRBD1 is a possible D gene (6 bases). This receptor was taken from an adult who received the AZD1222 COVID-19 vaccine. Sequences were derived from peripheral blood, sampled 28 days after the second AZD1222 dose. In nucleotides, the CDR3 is TGCGCCAGCAGCCAAGTGTCGGGGGCGGGCGGCTACACCTTC. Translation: CASSQVSGAGGYTF.